The entry that follows covers one T cell receptor beta chain sequence. As yet, its antigen is unknown. This entry belongs to a study of T cell responses to AZD1222 COVID-19 vaccine. Study-level information: Second-dose intervals of approximately 4 or approximately 12 weeks were pooled. Overall study results and limits: Clonal diversity may have been underestimated, and the donors were mostly white British, with more females than males. Reports say nearly half of spike-specific TCRs go after unmutated variant regions. None of the repertoires were sampled until the peak T cell response had passed.

Trimming took 6 bases from V and 1 from J, leaving 12 bases between them. This CDR3 contains 14 residues. Germline assignment: CDR1 MDHEN and CDR2 SYDVKM. Generated by immunoSEQ multiplex PCR, the TCRdb table keeps only in-frame clones and is missing some. The sample includes 150,000 to 180,000 clones, 90% of them seen just once. The input for sequencing was peripheral blood, taken on day 0 of AZD1222 vaccination. V usage is TRBV28 and J usage is TRBJ1-1; the D gene is possibly TRBD1 (5 bases). The clonotype was recovered from an adult in good health. The CDR3 coding sequence is TGTGCCAGCAGAAAAGGGACCGGGAACACTGAAGCTTTCTTT. Protein product: CASRKGTGNTEAFF.